Sequencing of this TCR beta chain was carried out in a study of CD8 T cells in ankylosing spondylitis. General study points: Significantly higher representation of disease-linked clones was reported for matched ankylosing spondylitis synovial fluid. Peripheral blood samples showed relatively rare disease-linked clones, and these clones were CD8+. A TCR beta motif made of several highly homologous variants seemed typical of ankylosing spondylitis blood.

With molecular barcodes, quantitative 5'-RACE was used to make the TCR beta libraries. One entry per CDR3 protein, called by TCRdb with MiXCR from the 5' RACE reads. Seen here are fewer than 25,000 distinct CDR3 sequences, 10% to 15% observed once, and the top ten hold about 35%. As concerns this clonotype: What it recognizes is unknown.

Trimming at V came to 0 bases and at J to 0 bases, leaving 8 bases not matched to a gene. Germline lookup yields CDR1 SGHNT and CDR2 YYREEE (reference sequence). The CDR3 is 18 amino acids. The rearrangement uses TRBV5-4 and TRBJ2-1, with 8 bases identical to TRBD2. Sequences were obtained from blood. The receptor's source is a male donor with ankylosing spondylitis or in good health (not recorded which). For the CDR3, the DNA is TGTGCCAGCAGCTTGGGGGGTAGCGGGGCTTCCTCCTACAATGAGCAGTTCTTC. Translated, it gives CASSLGGSGASSYNEQFF.